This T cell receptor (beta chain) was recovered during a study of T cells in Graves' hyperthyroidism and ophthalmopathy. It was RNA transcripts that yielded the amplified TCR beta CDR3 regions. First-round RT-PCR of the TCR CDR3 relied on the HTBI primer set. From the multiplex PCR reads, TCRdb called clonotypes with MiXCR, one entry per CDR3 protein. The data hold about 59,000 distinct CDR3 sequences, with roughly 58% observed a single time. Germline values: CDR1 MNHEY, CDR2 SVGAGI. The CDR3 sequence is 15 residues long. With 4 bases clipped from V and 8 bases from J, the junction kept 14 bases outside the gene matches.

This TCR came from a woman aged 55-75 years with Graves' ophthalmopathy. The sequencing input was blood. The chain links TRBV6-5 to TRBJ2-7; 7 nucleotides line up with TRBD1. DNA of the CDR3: TGTGCCAGCAGTTTCGGACAGGACAATCAGCCCCAGCAGTACTTC. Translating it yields CASSFGQDNQPQQYF.